These 23 T cell receptor beta chains share one sample of origin, sequenced in a study of PD-1 blockade in mismatch repair-deficient tumors. Sequencing used immunoSEQ multiplex PCR; TCRdb keeps in-frame clones, though not all of them. This sample yields about 68,000 clones, of which about 78% are seen a single time; nearly 5.5% belongs to the top ten. Sequences were derived from peripheral blood, sampled 2 weeks after starting pembrolizumab. The receptors stem from an adult with mismatch repair-deficient cancer.

The genes are TRBV19 and TRBJ2-1; D is ambiguous. Trimming cost V 5 bases and J 7 bases, with 9 bases left between them. Germline CDR1 and CDR2: LNHDA and SQIVND (reference sequence). The CDR3 is 12 residues long. The CDR3 bases are TGTGCCAGTAGTTTCGGTTATAATGAGCAGTTCTTC. Amino acid sequence: CASSFGYNEQFF. The full variable domain, completed using reference TRBV19 and TRBJ2-1, is DGGITQSPKYLFRKEGQNVTLSCEQNLNHDAMYWYRQDPGQGLRLIYYSQIVNDFQKGDIAEGYSVSREKKESFPLTVTSAQKNPTAFYLCASSFGYNEQFFGPGTRLTVL.

This clone appeared a single time. The DNA of the CDR3 is TGCGCCAGCAGCCTAGGCAGTTTCGCTGAAGCTTTCTTT. It is translated as CASSLGSFAEAFF. This rearrangement joins TRBV4-1 to TRBJ1-1; D remains ambiguous. The CDR3 spans 13 residues. Germline lookup yields CDR1 MGHRA and CDR2 YSYEKL. V lost 4 bases and J 6 bases, leaving 12 bases between the germline ends.

V is TRBV5-4 and J is TRBJ1-2, with unresolved D. The length of the CDR3 is 13 residues. CDR1 is SGHNT, CDR2 YYREEE, per germline (reference sequence). V lost 1 base and J 6 bases, leaving 10 bases between the germline ends. CDR3 in amino acids: CASSLNRVNGYTF. The CDR3 DNA follows: TGTGCCAGCAGCTTGAATAGGGTTAATGGCTACACCTTC.

This clone was seen once. The same CDR3 also results from other DNA sequences found in this sample. The chain couples TRBV6-6 to TRBJ2-7, with 7 bases fitting TRBD1. Germline CDR1 is MNHNY and CDR2 is SVGAGI (reference sequence). V shed 2 bases, J shed 0 bases, and the junction held 1 base outside the gene matches. CDR3 length: 14 residues. This CDR3 reads CASSYRTGSYEQYF. CDR3 DNA sequence: TGTGCCAGCAGTTACAGGACAGGCTCCTACGAGCAGTACTTC.

The chain employs TRBV5-1 and TRBJ1-2, with D maybe TRBD1 (5 bases). Germline V gene data show CDR1 as SGHRS and CDR2 as YFSETQ. Trimming removed 4 bases at V and 2 bases at J, with 12 bases between. The CDR3 sequence is 14 residues long. The CDR3 DNA is TGCGCCAGCAGCCCGGGACTTATCAACTATGGCTACACCTTC. This encodes CASSPGLINYGYTF.

The gene calls are TRBV2 and TRBJ1-2; weak D call: TRBD1 (5 bases). There are 13 residues in the CDR3. Germline CDR1 reads SNHLY; CDR2 reads FYNNEI. The ends were cut back, 4 bases at V and 7 bases at J, with 13 bases in the middle. CDR3 coding DNA: TGTGCCAGCAGTGTGGGCAGGGAGGGTGGCTACACCTTC. It specifies CASSVGREGGYTF.

The V gene is TRBV6-1, the J gene TRBJ1-2; the match to TRBD1 covers 7 bases. V dropped 2 bases and J dropped 7; count of bases not matched to a gene: 10. Germline CDR1 and CDR2: MNHNS and SASEGT. The CDR3 is 15 residues long. For the CDR3, the DNA is TGTGCCAGCAGTGAAATGGTTGGCAGGGGGGGTGGCTACACCTTC. It translates to CASSEMVGRGGGYTF.

The rearrangement links TRBV5-4 to TRBJ2-1; 8 nucleotides line up with TRBD2. CDR1 and CDR2 from the germline V gene are SGHNT and YYREEE (reference sequence). V trimming: 2 bases; J trimming: 6 bases; junction bases outside the gene matches: 4. The CDR3 spans 14 residues. For the CDR3, the DNA is TGTGCCAGCAGCTTACTAGCGGTACGCAATGAGCAGTTCTTC. This codes for CASSLLAVRNEQFF.

The chain employs TRBV9 and TRBJ2-3; D is perhaps TRBD2 (6 bases). Trimming pared 4 bases from V and 1 base from J, leaving 16 bases between. Per germline, CDR1 SGDLS and CDR2 YYNGEE. CDR3 length: 16 amino acids. CDR3 protein: CASSPTSGLGTDTQYF. The CDR3 DNA follows: TGTGCCAGCAGCCCAACCTCGGGACTGGGCACAGATACGCAGTATTTT.

This chain connects TRBV5-6 to TRBJ2-5, with 9 positions matching TRBD1. Germline V lookup: CDR1 SGHDT, CDR2 YYEEEE. The CDR3 runs 16 residues. V gave up 4 bases and J gave up 5 bases; unmatched junction bases: 12. The CDR3 loop reads CASSLNIGQGHETQYF. The CDR3 DNA is TGTGCCAGCAGCCTGAACATAGGACAGGGGCACGAGACCCAGTACTTC.

This clone was seen only a few times. The V gene is TRBV7-9, the J gene TRBJ2-2, with 12 bases lining up with TRBD1. Looked up from germline, CDR1 is SEHNR and CDR2 is FQNEAQ (reference sequence). CDR3 length equals 16 residues. With 5 bases clipped from V and 3 bases from J, the junction kept 4 bases outside the gene matches. The CDR3 DNA reads as TGTGCCAGCAGCCCTGGGACAGGGGGCTACACCGGGGAGCTGTTTTTT. Translating gives CASSPGTGGYTGELFF.

V gene TRBV2 combines with J gene TRBJ1-1, with a possible D match to TRBD1 (5 bases). The CDR3 totals 14 residues. The V gene lost 3 bases and the J gene lost 5 bases, with 13 bases spanning the gap. Germline CDR1 SNHLY, CDR2 FYNNEI. The CDR3 loop is CASSEREGRTEAFF. Here the CDR3 DNA reads TGTGCCAGCAGTGAGAGGGAGGGGAGGACTGAAGCTTTCTTT.

This sequence joins TRBV25-1 and TRBJ2-2, with a tentative D call TRBD2 (6 bases). Deletions cut 3 bases from V and 5 bases from J, with 22 bases between. The CDR3 runs 18 residues. Germline CDR1 MGHDK, CDR2 SYGVNS. The CDR3 DNA follows: TGTGCCAGCAGTGATAGTAGGACTACGACGTCGAGTACCGGGGAGCTGTTTTTT. Translated, it gives CASSDSRTTTSSTGELFF.

The chain combines TRBV6-1 with TRBJ1-1; possibly TRBD1 for D (5 bases). Germline V gene lookup returns CDR1 MNHNS and CDR2 SASEGT. The length of the CDR3 is 13 residues. V was cut by 0 bases and J by 7 bases, with 9 bases left in between. CDR3 coding DNA: TGTGCCAGCAGTGAAGCCAGACAGCGTGAAGCTTTCTTT. Its translation: CASSEARQREAFF.

The V call is TRBV5-7, the J call TRBJ1-4; D is unclear. TRBV5-7 is identified as an open reading frame with a role that is uncertain. The CDR3 length is 15 residues. V lost 3 bases, J lost 2 bases, and 11 bases lay in between. For the CDR3, the DNA is TGTGCCAGCAGCTGGGGAGGGTGCACTAATGAAAAACTGTTTTTT. Its protein is CASSWGGCTNEKLFF.

The V call is TRBV2, the J call TRBJ2-1; possible D gene TRBD2, 6 bases. Germline CDR1 and CDR2: SNHLY and FYNNEI. The ends were cut back, 6 bases at V and 7 bases at J, with 13 bases in the middle. This CDR3 spans 13 amino acids. The chain's CDR3 is CASRLAAINEQFF. The CDR3 DNA follows: TGTGCCAGCAGGTTAGCGGCCATAAATGAGCAGTTCTTC.

The chain recombines TRBV25-1 with TRBJ1-4, with unresolved D. V lost 2 bases, J lost 4 bases, and 14 bases lay in between. This CDR3 spans 16 amino acids. The germline gives CDR1 MGHDK, CDR2 SYGVNS. The CDR3 sequence: CASSEPLSGLNEKLFF. CDR3 DNA: TGTGCCAGCAGTGAACCTCTCAGTGGGCTTAATGAAAAACTGTTTTTT.

CDR3: CASSLSSGLAGSREQFF. The CDR3, as DNA: TGTGCCAGCAGCTTAAGCTCGGGACTAGCGGGTTCCCGGGAGCAGTTCTTC. This chain uses TRBV7-9 with TRBJ2-1, with 12 bases aligning to TRBD2. The CDR3 runs to 17 residues. CDR1 is SEHNR and CDR2 is FQNEAQ in the germline V gene (reference sequence). Losses at the gene ends were 2 bases for V and 10 bases for J; bases not matched to a gene: 12.

The count of this clone is one. This sequence joins TRBV27 and TRBJ2-7; tentatively, D is TRBD2 (5 bases). This CDR3 is built from 13 residues. V shed 0 bases and J shed 3 bases, with 6 bases lying between them. Germline V gene data show CDR1 as MNHEY and CDR2 as SMNVEV (reference sequence). CDR3: CASSLSRDYEQYF. CDR3 DNA sequence: TGTGCCAGCAGTTTATCGAGGGACTACGAGCAGTACTTC.

The chain uses TRBV28 and TRBJ1-2; no clear D. This CDR3 is 12 amino acids long. Germline lookup yields CDR1 MDHEN and CDR2 SYDVKM. Trimming left V 6 bases short and J 4 bases short, with 9 bases between. The CDR3 DNA sequence: TGTGCCAGCAGGACCCGGGGCTATGGCTACACCTTC. Its translation: CASRTRGYGYTF.

The rearrangement links TRBV4-2 to TRBJ2-1; the D is unclear. The CDR3 runs to 15 residues. The V gene's germline CDR1 is LGHNA and CDR2 YNFKEQ. The V end was cut by 0 bases, the J end by 7 bases, with 13 bases between. Here the CDR3 reads CASSQDLVSRNEQFF. CDR3 in DNA: TGTGCCAGCAGCCAAGATCTCGTGTCCCGGAATGAGCAGTTCTTC.

The J gene is TRBJ1-1, the V gene TRBV30; D remains unclear. Germline V gives CDR1 GTSNPN, CDR2 SVGIG (reference sequence). The V end was cut by 0 bases, the J end by 5 bases, with 7 bases between. CDR3 length equals 12 residues. The CDR3 coding sequence is TGTGCCTGGAGTGTCGAGGAGACTGAAGCTTTCTTT. Translated: CAWSVEETEAFF.

The chain is built from TRBV5-1 and TRBJ2-3; TRBD2 matches at 10 bases. The V segment lost 5 bases and the J segment 0 bases; nucleotides outside the gene matches: 3. CDR1 is SGHRS and CDR2 is YFSETQ in the germline V gene. CDR3 length: 15 amino acids. The CDR3 DNA follows: TGCGCCAGCAGTTTAGCGGGAGGTAGCACAGATACGCAGTATTTT. It yields the protein CASSLAGGSTDTQYF.